The 29 T cell receptor beta chains below come from one sample, sequenced in a study of cytomegalovirus exposure and HLA in healthy donors. The study ran its PCR with 60 Vbeta and 13 Jbeta primers. The method was immunoSEQ multiplex PCR; TCRdb's version includes in-frame clones alone and lacks a portion of them. The sample records 150,000 or so clones, roughly 80% being singletons. Source material: PBMCs. The receptors originated from a woman under 30 in good health and CMV-seronegative.

J is TRBJ2-1 and V is TRBV7-9, with 11 nucleotides matching TRBD2. V shed 0 bases, J shed 9 bases, and the junction held 4 bases outside the gene matches. The CDR3 contains 15 residues. Germline CDR1 SEHNR, CDR2 FQNEAQ (reference sequence). The DNA of the CDR3 is TGTGCCAGCAGCTTAGCTAGCGGGAGGGCCGGTGAGCAGTTCTTC. As protein: CASSLASGRAGEQFF. The variable domain in full, completed from reference TRBV7-9 and TRBJ2-1, reads DTGVSQNPRHKITKRGQNVTFRCDPISEHNRLYWYRQTLGQGPEFLTYFQNEAQLEKSRLLSDRFSAERPKGSFSTLEIQRTEQGDSAMYLCASSLASGRAGEQFFGPGTRLTVL.

The chain employs TRBV6-1 and TRBJ1-3; unclear D gene. This CDR3 spans 12 amino acids. Germline V gene data show CDR1 as MNHNS and CDR2 as SASEGT. V was cut by 6 bases and J by 4 bases, with 7 bases left in between. The CDR3 loop is CASSETGNTIYF. The CDR3 DNA follows: TGTGCCAGCAGCGAGACAGGAAACACCATATATTTT.

This sequence joins TRBV10-1 and TRBJ1-1; 8 positions agree with TRBD1. The germline CDR1 and CDR2 sequences are WNHNN and SYGVQD (reference sequence). This CDR3 region has 13 residues. V shed 7 bases, J shed 4 bases, and the junction held 5 bases outside the gene matches. In DNA form, the CDR3 reads TGCGCCAGCACTTTTCAGGGGGCCACTGAAGCTTTCTTT. It yields the protein CASTFQGATEAFF.

V gene TRBV27 combines with J gene TRBJ2-1; D is perhaps TRBD2 (5 bases). V dropped 5 bases and J dropped 6 bases, with 17 bases sitting between them. CDR1 and CDR2 from the germline V gene are MNHEY and SMNVEV (reference sequence). CDR3 size: 15 residues. CDR3: CASSLKGGFLNEQFF. DNA for the CDR3: TGTGCCAGCAGTCTAAAAGGCGGGTTTCTCAATGAGCAGTTCTTC.

About this clone: The sample contains more than one DNA sequence encoding this CDR3. The CDR3 sequence is CASSLWGANYGYTF. CDR3 sequence (DNA): TGTGCCAGCAGTTTGTGGGGGGCTAACTATGGCTACACCTTC. The chain recombines TRBV28 with TRBJ1-2; possibly TRBD1 for D (5 bases). From germline, CDR1 is MDHEN and CDR2 SYDVKM. The CDR3 covers 14 residues. V was pared by 3 bases and J by 0 bases, with 8 bases between.

The chain recombines TRBV2 with TRBJ1-1; tentative D call: TRBD1 (6 bases). The CDR3 is 15 residues long. V lost 2 bases to trimming and J lost 6 bases, with 16 bases between them. Germline CDR1 is SNHLY and CDR2 is FYNNEI. The CDR3 region is CASSEYPSTGPEAFF. The CDR3, as DNA: TGTGCCAGCAGTGAATACCCCTCGACAGGCCCTGAAGCTTTCTTT.

The rearrangement links TRBV30 to TRBJ1-3; D uncertain. Germline loops: CDR1 GTSNPN, CDR2 SVGIG (reference sequence). V was trimmed by 2 bases and J by 2 bases, leaving 10 bases between them. The CDR3 runs to 14 residues. CDR3 residues: CAWSWGGPGNTIYF. The CDR3 DNA is TGTGCCTGGAGTTGGGGAGGACCTGGAAACACCATATATTTT.

The sample holds a few counts of this clone. The J gene is TRBJ2-3, the V gene TRBV27; TRBD2 agrees at 10 bases. The CDR3 totals 17 residues. Looked up from germline, CDR1 is MNHEY and CDR2 is SMNVEV (reference sequence). Trimming took 8 bases from V and 7 from J; bases not matched to a gene: 18. The CDR3 sequence is CASGRSAGGLGGNTQYF. As DNA, the CDR3 is TGTGCCAGCGGCAGGTCAGCGGGGGGGTTGGGAGGCAATACGCAGTATTTT.

The V gene is TRBV14, the J gene TRBJ2-7; tentatively, D is TRBD2 (6 bases). This CDR3 contains 14 residues. CDR1 SGHDN and CDR2 FVKESK come from the germline V gene. Trimming removed 2 bases at V and 1 base at J, with 9 bases between. In DNA, the CDR3 is TGTGCCAGCAGCCAAATGGGAGGATCCTACGAGCAGTACTTC. Translating gives CASSQMGGSYEQYF. The whole variable domain, remainder taken from reference TRBV14 and TRBJ2-7, is EAGVTQFPSHSVIEKGQTVTLRCDPISGHDNLYWYRRVMGKEIKFLLHFVKESKQDESGMPNNRFLAERTGGTYSTLKVQPAELEDSGVYFCASSQMGGSYEQYFGPGTRLTVT.

V gene TRBV7-3 combines with J gene TRBJ2-3; D remains unclear. V gave up 3 bases and J gave up 5 bases, with 9 bases separating them. The CDR3 totals 13 residues. Germline CDR1 SGHTA, CDR2 FQGTGA. CDR3 bases: TGTGCCAGCAGCTTCTCGCCCGGAGATACGCAGTATTTT. Amino acids: CASSFSPGDTQYF.

The chain recombines TRBV28 with TRBJ1-1, with D possibly TRBD1 on 5 matching bases. CDR3 size: 17 residues. Germline-derived CDR1 and CDR2 are MDHEN and SYDVKM. With 5 bases removed from V and 1 base from J, the gap between germline ends came to 20 bases. This CDR3 reads CASSRRGRSFRNTEAFF. The CDR3 coding sequence is TGTGCCAGCAGTCGGAGGGGACGGAGTTTCCGGAACACTGAAGCTTTCTTT.

As regards this clone: Other DNA sequences of this sample code for an identical CDR3. The chain is built from TRBV6-5 and TRBJ2-1, with a weak D call TRBD2 (6 bases). The CDR3 loop spans 11 amino acids. Germline V gives CDR1 MNHEY, CDR2 SVGAGI. V was shortened by 7 bases and J by 7 bases, with 8 bases between the two germline ends. Here the CDR3 reads CASTRGNEQFF. CDR3 nucleotide sequence: TGTGCCAGCACCCGGGGGAATGAGCAGTTCTTC.

The CDR3 DNA sequence: TGTGCCAGCAGCCCGGGGGGTCGAGAGCCCCAGCATTTT. Amino acids: CASSPGGREPQHF. The V call is TRBV5-4, the J call TRBJ1-5, with D possibly matching TRBD1 (5 bases). Germline CDR1 is SGHNT and CDR2 is YYREEE (reference sequence). V was shortened by 4 bases and J by 8 bases, with 13 bases between the two germline ends. The CDR3 spans 13 residues.

This chain uses TRBV28 with TRBJ1-2; D might be TRBD1 (5 bases). The CDR3 runs 13 residues. V lost 4 bases and J lost 14, with 20 bases in between. Looked up from germline, CDR1 is MDHEN and CDR2 is SYDVKM. CDR3 sequence (DNA): TGTGCCAGCAGTTCGACCGACACTGCGGGACGGACCTTC. Amino acid sequence: CASSSTDTAGRTF.

The gene calls are TRBV5-8 and TRBJ2-1, with a possible D match to TRBD2 (6 bases). This CDR3 spans 15 amino acids. Germline CDR1 SGHTS, CDR2 YDEGEE. Trimming took off 4 bases at V and 4 bases at J, with 15 bases between the two ends. The CDR3 DNA sequence: TGTGCCAGCAGCATCAAGGGGAGGAGGTACAATGAGCAGTTCTTC. Its translation is CASSIKGRRYNEQFF. Supplemented by reference TRBV5-8 and TRBJ2-1, the full variable domain reads EAGVTQSPTHLIKTRGQQATLRCSPISGHTSVYWYQQALGLGLQFLLWYDEGEERNRGNFPPRFSGRQFPNYSSELNVNALELEDSALYLCASSIKGRRYNEQFFGPGTRLTVL.

The rearrangement links TRBV6-5 to TRBJ2-7; D perhaps matches TRBD2 (5 bases). Trimming took 2 bases from V and 1 from J, leaving 12 bases between them. This CDR3 contains 15 residues. Germline-derived CDR1 and CDR2 are MNHEY and SVGAGI. The CDR3 loop reads CASSYRERGSYEQYF. The CDR3 nucleotides read TGTGCCAGCAGTTACCGCGAACGGGGTTCCTACGAGCAGTACTTC.

This chain uses TRBV28 with TRBJ2-1; 10 bases are shared with TRBD2. J was trimmed by 5 bases and V by 5 bases; bases with no gene match: 15. Germline V CDR1 and CDR2: MDHEN, SYDVKM. CDR3 length: 18 amino acids. This chain's CDR3 is CASSGRPSGGYLNNEQFF. CDR3 coding DNA: TGTGCCAGCAGTGGACGTCCTAGCGGGGGATACCTAAACAATGAGCAGTTCTTC.

CDR3 nucleotides: TGTGCCAGCAGCGCCGGGGGGGGCTCCTACGAGCAGTACTTC. This sequence encodes CASSAGGGSYEQYF. The chain is built from TRBV7-8 and TRBJ2-7, with 8 bases aligning to TRBD2. CDR1 is SGHVS and CDR2 is FQNEAQ in the germline V gene. The CDR3 is made up of 14 amino acids. With V trimmed by 5 bases and J by 0 bases, 3 bases remained unmatched.

V is TRBV6-5 and J is TRBJ1-2; D unresolved. CDR1 and CDR2 (germline): MNHEY, SVGAGI. This CDR3 is 14 amino acids long. The V end was cut by 6 bases, the J end by 2 bases, with 13 bases between. The CDR3, as DNA: TGTGCCAGCAGGAGGGCAGGAGACAACTATGGCTACACCTTC. Protein: CASRRAGDNYGYTF.

The J gene is TRBJ2-3, the V gene TRBV6-8; a possible D gene is TRBD1 (5 bases). CDR1 is MNHGY and CDR2 is SAAAGT in the germline V gene. V shed 6 bases and J shed 0 bases, with 13 bases lying between them. This CDR3 is 15 amino acids long. In nucleotides, the CDR3 is TGTGCCAGCAGCCTCAGGGCAGAAAGCACAGATACGCAGTATTTT. It specifies CASSLRAESTDTQYF.

This clone was recorded only once. The V call is TRBV28, the J call TRBJ1-1, with D possibly matching TRBD1 (5 bases). V was clipped by 7 bases and J by 1 base, with 13 bases between them. This CDR3 spans 14 amino acids. Germline assignment: CDR1 MDHEN and CDR2 SYDVKM. Here the CDR3 DNA reads TGTGCCAGCATCCCACCAGGGCCGAACACTGAAGCTTTCTTT. Encoded protein: CASIPPGPNTEAFF. The full variable domain, its missing parts supplied by reference TRBV28 and TRBJ1-1, is DVKVTQSSRYLVKRTGEKVFLECVQDMDHENMFWYRQDPGLGLRLIYFSYDVKMKEKGDIPEGYSVSREKKERFSLILESASTNQTSMYLCASIPPGPNTEAFFGQGTRLTVV.

This chain uses TRBV7-2 with TRBJ2-1; D remains ambiguous. The CDR3 runs to 13 residues. CDR1 and CDR2 (germline): SGHTA, FQGNSA. V lost 7 bases and J 3 bases, leaving 10 bases between the germline ends. CDR3 sequence reads: CASTHPVYNEQFF. For the CDR3, the DNA is TGTGCCAGCACCCACCCGGTCTACAATGAGCAGTTCTTC.

The chain uses TRBV9 and TRBJ2-5; 9 nucleotides line up with TRBD2. The closer fit of TRBJ2-7 to the DNA end suggests the J call may be wrong. This CDR3 has 16 amino acids. CDR1 and CDR2 from the germline V gene are SGDLS and YYNGEE. The CDR3 DNA follows: TGTGCCAGCAGCGTAGAGGAGACTAGCGGTAATTACGAGCAGTACTTC. Its translation: CASSVEETSGNYEQYF.

The V gene is TRBV28, the J gene TRBJ2-3, with a tentative D call TRBD1 (5 bases). The ends were cut back, 3 bases at V and 2 bases at J, with 12 bases in the middle. Germline CDR1 and CDR2: MDHEN and SYDVKM. This CDR3 contains 15 residues. CDR3 nucleotides: TGTGCCAGCAGTTTCTCGACAGCCGCCACAGATACGCAGTATTTT. Amino acid sequence: CASSFSTAATDTQYF.

The V call is TRBV28, the J call TRBJ1-2; 7 bases align to TRBD1. Trimming removed 5 bases from V and 8 bases from J; junction bases left unmatched: 8. Germline V lookup: CDR1 MDHEN, CDR2 SYDVKM. The CDR3 extends over 13 amino acids. CDR3 bases: TGTGCCAGCAGTGTACAGGGGTTAGAGGGCTACACCTTC. It encodes CASSVQGLEGYTF.

About this clone itself: The junction does not match germline at one end; this may be a read error. The chain combines TRBV7-7 with TRBJ2-1, with D perhaps TRBD2 (6 bases). Germline V gene data show CDR1 as SSHAT and CDR2 as FNYEAQ (reference sequence). This CDR3 is 16 amino acids long. The CDR3 is CASSSTLAASYNEQFF. CDR3 DNA: TGTGCTAGCAGCTCGACCTTAGCGGCCTCCTACAATGAGCAGTTCTTC.

This rearrangement joins TRBV5-5 to TRBJ2-1, with TRBD2 matching over 10 bases. The CDR3 is made up of 19 amino acids. Germline CDR1 reads SGHKS; CDR2 reads YYEKEE (reference sequence). V lost 3 bases and J lost 5; bases outside the gene matches: 17. CDR3 protein: CASSSIQTSGPRENNEQFF. The CDR3 DNA is TGTGCCAGCAGCTCGATTCAGACTAGCGGGCCCCGTGAAAACAATGAGCAGTTCTTC.

This rearrangement joins TRBV27 to TRBJ1-2; D remains ambiguous. The germline V and J ends were trimmed by 1 base and 0 bases, with 18 bases remaining between them. The germline V gene encodes CDR1 MNHEY and CDR2 SMNVEV (reference sequence). This CDR3 region has 18 residues. CDR3 loop: CASSLLARLHEANYGYTF. CDR3 nucleotide sequence: TGTGCCAGCAGTTTATTGGCCCGTCTTCACGAAGCTAACTATGGCTACACCTTC.

The gene calls are TRBV6-6 and TRBJ2-7, with a tentative D call TRBD2 (6 bases). This CDR3 is 14 amino acids long. With 2 bases removed from V and 3 bases from J, the gap between germline ends came to 11 bases. Germline V lookup: CDR1 MNHNY, CDR2 SVGAGI (reference sequence). In nucleotides, the CDR3 is TGTGCCAGCAGTTACCCGGGGGAGGACTACGAGCAGTACTTC. Translating gives CASSYPGEDYEQYF.